The 5 T cell receptor beta chains reported below all come from one sample, sequenced in a study of CD8 T cells in Susac syndrome. Reverse transcription of 0.5 to 1 ug RNA used random hexamers. TCRdb independently ran MiXCR on the immunoSEQ multiplex PCR reads; one entry per CDR3 protein. The data hold roughly 330,000 distinct CDR3 sequences, with around 92% observed a single time. The sequenced sample consisted of CD4+ T cells from PBMCs. The receptor source for this set is a human donor with multiple sclerosis.

The rearrangement links TRBV6-5 to TRBJ1-3; unclear D gene. V was trimmed by 1 base and J by 2 bases, leaving 6 bases between them. Germline V gene sequence: CDR1 MNHEY, CDR2 SVGAGI. This CDR3 is built from 14 residues. The DNA of the CDR3 is TGTGCCAGCAGTTACTGGGCCGCTGGAAACACCATATATTTT. Protein: CASSYWAAGNTIYF.

Worth noting for this clonotype: One end of the junction is discordant with germline, which a read error may explain. J is TRBJ2-5 and V is TRBV24-1; tentatively, D is TRBD1 or TRBD2 (6 bases each). CDR1 is KGHDR and CDR2 is SFDVKD in the germline V gene. The CDR3 contains 14 residues. The CDR3, as DNA: TGTGCCACTAGTGATCTAGGGGGGCAAGAGACCCAGTACTTC. It codes for CATSDLGGQETQYF.

This sequence joins TRBV20-1 and TRBJ2-3; D is ambiguous. V was shortened by 6 bases and J by 2 bases, with 6 bases between the two germline ends. The CDR3 has 11 residues. Germline V gene data show CDR1 as DFQATT and CDR2 as SNEGSKA (reference sequence). The CDR3 DNA is TGCAGTGCCCCAGACACAGATACGCAGTATTTT. This codes for CSAPDTDTQYF.

J is TRBJ1-2 and V is TRBV7-9; 8 bases match TRBD1. From germline, CDR1 is SEHNR and CDR2 FQNEAQ (reference sequence). J lost 5 bases, V lost 3 bases, and 8 bases had no gene match. CDR3 length equals 15 residues. This CDR3 reads CASSLATGEYYGYTF. The DNA for the CDR3 is TGTGCCAGCAGCTTGGCGACAGGGGAGTATTATGGCTACACCTTC.

The chain recombines TRBV12-3 or TRBV12-4 with TRBJ1-1; D unresolved. With 6 bases removed from V and 6 bases from J, the gap between germline ends came to 17 bases. This CDR3 comprises 14 residues. The CDR3: CASSPVGVGPEAFF. The DNA for the CDR3 is TGTGCCAGCAGCCCAGTTGGGGTAGGTCCTGAAGCTTTCTTT.